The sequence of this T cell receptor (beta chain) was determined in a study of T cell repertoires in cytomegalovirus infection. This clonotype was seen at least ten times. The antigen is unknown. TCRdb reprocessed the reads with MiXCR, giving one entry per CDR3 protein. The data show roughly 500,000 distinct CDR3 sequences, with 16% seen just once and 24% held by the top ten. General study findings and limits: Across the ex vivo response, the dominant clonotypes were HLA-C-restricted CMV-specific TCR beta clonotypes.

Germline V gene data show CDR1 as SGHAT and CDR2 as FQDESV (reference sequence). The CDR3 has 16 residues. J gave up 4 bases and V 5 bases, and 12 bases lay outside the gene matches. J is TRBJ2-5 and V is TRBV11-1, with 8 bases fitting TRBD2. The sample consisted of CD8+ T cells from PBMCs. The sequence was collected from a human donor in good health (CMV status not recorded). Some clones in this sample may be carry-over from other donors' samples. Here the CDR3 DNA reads TGTGCCAGCAGCCGTTATCTGGGACTAGTCACAGAGACCCAGTACTTC. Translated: CASSRYLGLVTETQYF. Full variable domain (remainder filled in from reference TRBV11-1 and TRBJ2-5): EAEVAQSPRYKITEKSQAVAFWCDPISGHATLYWYRQILGQGPELLVQFQDESVVDDSQLPKDRFSAERLKGVDSTLKIQPAELGDSAMYLCASSRYLGLVTETQYFGPGTRLLVL.